This TCR beta chain was documented in a study of human T cells and chemical hapten exposure. About the study: Mainly, slight library volume differences in the pool made TCR yields vary.

The study's library attached unique molecular identifiers to single cDNA molecules. In TCRdb, the RACE reads were re-called with MiXCR into one record per CDR3 protein. The top ten clones hold 1.2% of a sample with about 270,000 distinct CDR3 sequences, 7.7% of them seen once. CDR3 size: 13 residues. Germline CDR1 SQVTM, CDR2 ANQGSEA. Trimming left V 7 bases short and J 4 bases short, with 16 bases between. The time point is: pre-sensitization, week 0. Treatment specified: therapeutic diphenylcyclopropenone sensitization with weekly scalp DPC. Non-pregnant alopecia patients aged 18 to 70, suitable for DPC therapy.

The V gene is TRBV29-1, the J gene TRBJ2-5; possible D gene TRBD2, 6 bases. The input for sequencing was whole blood, taken in connection with sensitization to the hapten diphenylcyclopropenone (DPC). The TCR originated in a man younger than 35 with alopecia areata. Some clones in this sample may be carry-over from other donors' samples. CDR3 coding DNA: TGCAGCGCCCAGGGAACAGCGGGAGAGACCCAGTACTTC. Its protein is CSAQGTAGETQYF.